The 22 T cell receptor beta chains reported below all come from one sample, sequenced in a study of tumor-infiltrating lymphocytes in primary liver carcinoma. Germline DNA was extracted too, while blood RNA derived from unsorted whole blood. The input was roughly 0.5 ug total RNA; TCR beta cDNA was made from it with a constant-region primer. Three rounds of nested multiplex PCR with slightly modified ARM-PCR produced TCR beta libraries. PCR rounds one and two used TRBV1-TRBV30 forward primers with a C-beta reverse primer for approximately 11 cycles each. TCRdb re-called the multiplex PCR reads with MiXCR, one entry per CDR3 protein. There are 300,000 to 350,000 distinct CDR3 sequences in the sample; roughly 61% occur only once, and about 6.3% lies in the top ten. The sequenced material came from peripheral blood. The receptor set was obtained from a man aged 40-50 years with primary liver carcinoma and hepatitis B virus infection.

This clonotype was seen many times. This chain joins TRBV12-3 or TRBV12-4 and TRBJ2-2, with D uncertain. The V gene lost 2 bases and the J gene lost 0 bases, with 7 bases spanning the gap. The CDR3 is made up of 15 amino acids. The CDR3 region is CASSLNTANTGELFF. The DNA of the CDR3 is TGTGCCAGCAGTTTAAACACCGCGAACACCGGGGAGCTGTTTTTT.

Here the CDR3 DNA reads TGTGCCAGCAGTGAGGGGGGACTAGCGGCCAATTTGGGGCAATTCTTC. Translation: CASSEGGLAANLGQFF. The J gene is TRBJ2-1, the V gene TRBV28; 11 bases are a match to TRBD2. Germline CDR1 and CDR2: MDHEN and SYDVKM. CDR3 length equals 16 residues. Germline trimming cut 5 bases from V and 16 bases from J; bases unmatched to any gene: 19.

The chain is built from TRBV11-2 and TRBJ2-1; unclear D gene. This CDR3 comprises 13 residues. The germline V gene has CDR1 SGHAT and CDR2 FQNNGV. With 9 bases removed from V and 12 bases from J, the gap between germline ends came to 21 bases. The CDR3 protein is CASNMTDGLGQFF. In DNA, the CDR3 is TGTGCCAGTAACATGACGGACGGGTTAGGGCAGTTCTTC.

The chain links TRBV20-1 to TRBJ2-7, with TRBD2 matching over 8 bases. Germline loops: CDR1 DFQATT, CDR2 SNEGSKA (reference sequence). V shed 6 bases and J 3 bases; nucleotides not matched to a gene: 7. This CDR3 is 13 amino acids long. CDR3 loop: CSARTSLGYEQYF. CDR3 in DNA: TGCAGTGCAAGGACTAGCTTGGGCTACGAGCAGTACTTC.

This clonotype was detected only once. Because the CDR3 is missing its conserved closing phenylalanine or tryptophan, this is likely a read error. The V call is TRBV6-5, the J call TRBJ2-1; unclear D gene. This CDR3 has 13 residues. The ends were cut back, 6 bases at V and 6 bases at J, with 12 bases in the middle. CDR1 is MNHEY and CDR2 is SVGAGI in the germline V gene. The CDR3 DNA follows: TGTGCCAGCAGAATACCTTGGGGCAATGAGCAGTTCGTC. This gives the protein CASRIPWGNEQFV.

Of note for this clonotype: A much larger clone differs from this one at a single base, so this may be a read error. This chain uses TRBV12-3 or TRBV12-4 with TRBJ2-1; 12 nucleotides agree with TRBD1. The CDR3 runs 14 residues. CDR3 sequence: CANSPGQGAVEQFF. CDR3 in DNA: TGTGCCAACAGTCCGGGACAGGGGGCCGTTGAGCAGTTCTTC.

As for this clonotype: A much larger clone lies one base from this, so it may be a read error. The V gene is TRBV5-4, the J gene TRBJ2-7; 11 bases fit TRBD1. Germline values: CDR1 SGHNT, CDR2 YYREEE (reference sequence). This CDR3 has 15 residues. Unmatched junction bases numbered 11, after V lost 4 bases and J lost 8 bases. The CDR3 bases are TGTGCCAGCAGCGCCGGACAGGGGGCGGGGTACAAGCAGTACTTC. Residues: CASSAGQGAGYKQYF.

This clonotype occurred once. At one of its ends the junction is not consistent with the germline gene, which may arise from a read error. The V call is TRBV11-2, the J call TRBJ1-1, with 8 positions matching TRBD1. The CDR3 is 13 amino acids. The germline CDR1 and CDR2 sequences are SGHAT and FQNNGV. CDR3 coding DNA: TGTGCAAGCAGCTTTTACAGGGGGGCTGAAGCTTTCTTT. It is translated as CASSFYRGAEAFF.

Of note for this clonotype: It is likely a read error, because the conserved phenylalanine at the end of the CDR3 is missing. The rearrangement links TRBV29-1 to TRBJ1-1; D is perhaps TRBD1 (5 bases). The V gene's germline CDR1 is SQVTM and CDR2 ANQGSEA. Trimming removed 7 bases from V and 0 bases from J, with 15 bases in between. This CDR3 contains 14 residues. CDR3 in amino acids: CSASLGRVNTEAFS. For the CDR3, the DNA is TGCAGCGCCTCGTTGGGACGCGTGAACACTGAAGCTTTCTCT.

For this clonotype: A much larger clone differs from this one at a single base, so this may be a read error. V is TRBV5-4 and J is TRBJ2-7; 8 bases are shared with TRBD1. CDR1 and CDR2 (germline): SGHNT, YYREEE (reference sequence). Losses at the gene ends were 2 bases for V and 5 bases for J; bases not matched to a gene: 6. There are 14 residues in the CDR3. The DNA of the CDR3 is TGTGCCAGCAGCTTAGGACAGGGACCGGACGAGCAGTACTTC. Amino acids: CASSLGQGPDEQYF.

The chain has TRBV11-2 and TRBJ1-2; TRBD1 aligns across 7 bases. V shed 7 bases, J shed 8 bases, and the junction held 7 bases outside the gene matches. The CDR3 contains 12 residues. The V gene's germline CDR1 is SGHAT and CDR2 FQNNGV. In DNA, the CDR3 is TGTGCCAGCAACTTTACAGGGGACGGCTACACCTTC. Translation gives CASNFTGDGYTF.

In regard to this clonotype: The CDR3 does not close with the conserved phenylalanine or tryptophan, likely indicating a read error. V gene TRBV10-3 combines with J gene TRBJ2-2; 7 nucleotides match TRBD1. The germline V gene has CDR1 ENHRY and CDR2 SYGVKD. V was clipped by 1 base and J by 3 bases; unmatched bases: 8. CDR3 length: 17 residues. CDR3: CAISEFEDRDDTGELFS. The CDR3 nucleotides are TGTGCCATCAGTGAGTTTGAAGACAGGGATGACACCGGGGAGCTGTTTTCT.

In its sample, this clonotype was seen many times. The chain is built from TRBV11-2 and TRBJ2-3, with TRBD2 identical over 12 bases. V shed 5 bases and J 11 bases; nucleotides not matched to a gene: 11. Per the germline V gene, CDR1 is SGHAT and CDR2 is FQNNGV. The CDR3 extends over 15 amino acids. DNA of the CDR3: TGTGCCAGCAGCCCACTAGCGGGAGGTTACCATGAGCAGTATTTT. This gives the protein CASSPLAGGYHEQYF.

With regard to this clonotype: At one end, the junction sequence differs from germline, possibly due to a read error. V gene TRBV11-2 combines with J gene TRBJ2-2; either TRBD1 or TRBD2 may supply D (6 bases each). Germline CDR1 is SGHAT and CDR2 is FQNNGV. This CDR3 region has 13 residues. This CDR3 reads CASMRGVAGGLFF. In nucleotides, the CDR3 is TGTGCCAGCATGAGGGGGGTCGCCGGGGGGCTGTTTTTT.

In regard to this clonotype: A read error is possible here, since a much larger clone lies one base away. This chain uses TRBV4-2 with TRBJ1-5; no definite D call. The CDR3 covers 15 residues. Germline V CDR1 and CDR2: LGHNA, YNFKEQ. The CDR3 bases are TGTGCCAGCAGCCAAGGACTGGGAAGCAATCATCCCCAGCATTTT. Its translation is CASSQGLGSNHPQHF.

In regard to this clonotype: A much larger clone lies one base from this, so it may be a read error. The V call is TRBV4-1, the J call TRBJ1-5, with 7 bases identical to TRBD1. The CDR3 covers 16 residues. The germline V gene encodes CDR1 MGHRA and CDR2 YSYEKL. CDR3 loop: CAISQDTRQGLRPQHF. CDR3 coding DNA: TGCGCCATCAGCCAAGATACGAGACAGGGACTTCGGCCCCAGCATTTT.

The chain joins TRBV11-2 to TRBJ2-1; TRBD2 agrees at 10 bases. The V gene end was trimmed by 5 bases and the J gene end by 11 bases; junction bases not matched to a gene: 12. Germline CDR1 is SGHAT and CDR2 is FQNNGV. The CDR3 has 15 residues. The CDR3 loop is CASSPQREGIGKQFF. CDR3 in DNA: TGTGCCAGCAGCCCCCAGCGGGAGGGAATCGGTAAGCAGTTCTTC.

As regards this clonotype: Being one base from a much bigger clone, this may be a read error. Given the absence of the conserved phenylalanine or tryptophan at the CDR3 end, a read error is likely. The rearrangement uses TRBV12-3 or TRBV12-4 and TRBJ1-1, with 8 bases that match TRBD1. After removal of 7 bases from V and 4 bases from J, the junction contained 5 bases not matched to a gene. CDR3 length equals 13 residues. The CDR3 loop is CASTTGQATEAFS. CDR3 coding DNA: TGTGCCAGCACGACGGGACAGGCCACTGAAGCTTTCTCT.

Comment on this clonotype: Germline is not matched at one junction end, which may reflect a read error. This rearrangement joins TRBV12-3 or TRBV12-4 to TRBJ2-7, with D possibly matching TRBD2 (6 bases). The CDR3 totals 13 residues. CDR3 sequence reads: CTSNYGLLDEQYF. The CDR3 DNA reads TGTACCAGCAACTACGGACTACTTGACGAGCAGTACTTC.

J is TRBJ2-2 and V is TRBV19, with D tentatively TRBD2 (6 bases). Germline CDR1 and CDR2: LNHDA and SQIVND (reference sequence). The V end lost 4 bases, the J end lost 2 bases, and 23 bases lay between the germline ends. The CDR3 is 19 residues long. CDR3 DNA: TGTGCCAGTAGTACCCGCTTTTCGCGGGGAGGAGGAAACACCGGGGAGCTGTTTTTT. The encoded protein is CASSTRFSRGGGNTGELFF.

Concerning this clonotype itself: It may be a read error: a sequence one base away is much more abundant. The V call is TRBV4-2, the J call TRBJ2-3; 16 bases line up with TRBD2. Trimming took 4 bases from V and 6 from J; bases not matched to a gene: 10. CDR3 size: 18 residues. Germline V gene sequence: CDR1 LGHNA, CDR2 YNFKEQ. The CDR3, as DNA: TGTGCCAGCAGCCCCCCGGGACTAGCGGGAGGGTCTTGGGATACGCAGTATTTT. Residues: CASSPPGLAGGSWDTQYF.

Details on this clonotype: Its ends do not fully match the called genes, so a read error is possible. The chain recombines TRBV11-2 with TRBJ2-3, with D unresolved. CDR3 size: 13 residues. Per the germline V gene, CDR1 is SGHAT and CDR2 is FQNNGV. The CDR3 bases are TGTGCCAACAGCTTAGGGATGCAGTGTACGCAGTATTTT. This encodes CANSLGMQCTQYF.